The sequence of this T cell receptor beta chain was determined in a study of shared clonotypes between healthy human individuals. The study drew its donors from healthy HIV-negative adults without recent acute infections or vaccinations. J gave up 7 bases and V 0 bases, and 5 bases lay outside the gene matches. Germline V CDR1 and CDR2: SQVTM, ANQGSEA. This CDR3 spans 14 amino acids. Data came from immunoSEQ multiplex PCR; TCRdb stores just in-frame clones and leaves some out. Here the sample spans about 1.1 million clones, 60% to 80% being singletons. Sequencing was done on a sample of memory CD4+ T cells from PBMCs. Subset denoted: CD45RA-negative fraction. V usage is TRBV29-1 and J usage is TRBJ2-4, with 8 bases matching TRBD1. The TCR sequence derives from a man between 18 and 35 years old in good health. Some clones in this sample may be carry-over from other donors' samples. The CDR3 nucleotides read TGCAGCGTTGAAGACAGGGGGCGAGGGAACATTCAGTACTTC. Translating gives CSVEDRGRGNIQYF.